This T cell receptor beta chain was captured in a study of control samples from healthy donors and cancer patients. Profiling relied on immunoSEQ multiplex PCR, and the TCRdb table lists in-frame clones only, not all of them. The repertoire holds 60,000 to 70,000 clones, with 70% to 90% as singletons. Germline values: CDR1 GTSNPN, CDR2 SVGIG (reference sequence). V gave up 3 bases and J gave up 2 bases; unmatched junction bases: 4. The CDR3 has 15 amino acids. The sequence came from a man aged 35 to 55 in good health. The rearrangement joins TRBV30 to TRBJ1-5; TRBD1 matches at 10 bases. Sequences were obtained from blood. Here the CDR3 DNA reads TGTGCCTGGAGGACTGGGACAGGGGGCAATCAGCCCCAGCATTTT. This gives the protein CAWRTGTGGNQPQHF.